This T cell receptor beta chain was recovered during a study of cytomegalovirus exposure and HLA in healthy donors (dated by TCRdb to about 2017). Context from the whole study: According to an earlier analysis of several hundred of the donors, 150 million to 200 million T cells yielded 90 million to 140 million unique TCR beta sequences and about 300 Gb of sequence data. Rather than drawing on any new phenotypic data, the later analysis identified candidate immune exposures from TCR beta sequences and the way those sequences occurred across donors. Along with the approximately 670-subject first cohort, a separate validation cohort of about 110 different subjects was used. The study aimed to test whether signatures of past pathogen exposure could be identified by cataloging public T cell receptors. In a later genetic analysis, genome-wide SNP genotypes for 398 of the 666 donors were used, and that subset was treated as a discovery cohort. The study combined high-throughput TCR immunosequencing, statistical association of individual TCRs with disease status, and machine learning to predict cytomegalovirus infection status. The number of typed donors differed by locus: roughly 629-630 for A, B, C, DRB1 and DQB1; approximately 530 for DQA1; about 600 for DPA1; and roughly 470 for DPB1. An earlier analysis of more than 450 of the donors used high-throughput TCR beta sequencing to judge whether each TCR beta V gene segment behaved as functional or pseudogenic. Roughly five DR-DQ haplotypes were treated as single units for association and clustering because of strong linkage in the cohort. Approximately 330 gigabases of sequencing data and around 85 million unique TCR sequences made up an early release that covered over 550 HLA-typed donors. Using immunosequencing, the study profiled T cell repertoires from 550 to 750 subjects and related those repertoires to cytomegalovirus serostatus. In a later analysis, previously published TCR beta repertoires from 666 donors were re-analyzed and high-resolution HLA genotyping was added so that TCR occurrence patterns could be studied. Among roughly 370 genotyped donors of the cohort, an average of approximately 250,000 unique TCR beta nucleotide sequences were sequenced per donor, roughly 20% of them non-productive. Both class I and class II loci were covered by HLA typing, at four-digit resolution. Every discovery cohort repertoire had been produced on one sequencing platform. Of the approximately 370 genotyped donors, 81% were placed in the genetic ancestry cluster associated with self-reported Caucasian donors. Donor age, sex, ethnicity and CMV serostatus were collected together with the repertoire data.

The cohort consisted of 666 healthy bone marrow donors. At the time of sampling, all cohort members were nominally healthy, though unrecorded immune exposures were likely present. The donor was CMV seropositive and belonged to the group of 250 to 350 seropositive cohort members. A peripheral blood sample was collected from each donor, and TCR beta sequencing was performed on peripheral blood mononuclear cells. The Qiagen DNeasy Blood Extraction Kit was used to extract genomic DNA from the blood cell samples. General conclusions and limits of the study: In a later analysis, most CMV-associated TCR beta chains were found to appear HLA-restricted, with HLA associations seemingly driven largely by CMV exposure. According to a later analysis, parvovirus B19, influenza, CMV and Epstein-Barr virus appeared linked to several top co-occurrence clusters. Because some donors lacked HLA typing at each locus, the association tests relied only on the typed subset. A few of the identified cytomegalovirus-associated TCR beta chains were confirmed in vitro to be specific for cytomegalovirus antigens. In an earlier analysis of 587 of the donors, most TCR beta V segments appeared in productive rearrangements about 87% or about 30% of the time, broadly matching IMGT annotations. Most TCR sequences were seen in very few donors, while some public TCRs were found in many individuals. A later genetic analysis associated a missense DCLRE1C variant with V-gene and J-gene trimming of TCR beta chains, and an independent cohort replicated the association. Assigning TCR associations to individual alleles was difficult when HLA alleles, especially DR and DQ, strongly co-occurred. Specific HLA alleles were associated with 15,000 to 20,000 TCR beta sequences at a false discovery rate of 0.05 in a later analysis. In a later analysis, HLA-associated TCR beta chains showed more clonal expansion and lower generation probabilities than non-associated chains that were equally common. Presence/absence analyses assumed roughly uniform sequencing depth across donors, an assumption that may not hold. A later analysis found that TCR association rates varied across HLA loci, with DRB1 alleles showing the most associated TCRs and HLA-C alleles the fewest. The study listed 150 to 200 TCR beta chains as associated with cytomegalovirus. Roughly 17 rarely observed V segments, including chromosome 9 orphons, were excluded from the earlier analysis of 550 to 700 of the donors because counts were too low. A cluster of highly shared sequence variants was judged likely to represent a technical artifact of the sequencing pipeline. Because the 87-base-pair reads could not distinguish some IMGT-functional V segments, including TRBV6-2 and TRBV6-3, those segments were excluded. Correlated functional status among segregating V segments might reflect linkage disequilibrium, but an unknown experimental factor could not be ruled out. In a later genetic analysis, fewer N-insertions in productive TCRs were reported among donors in an Asian-associated ancestry cluster than the 666-donor mean. Only TCR beta chains were sequenced in this cohort, and the absence of alpha or paired-chain data limited detectable features. A further reported finding was that TCR beta sequences accurately predicted the HLA-A and HLA-B alleles for most subjects in the first cohort. The classifier was reported to diagnose cytomegalovirus status with high specificity and sensitivity in both the original cohort and the validation cohort. The authors suggested that the approach could potentially be generalized to other disease states and immunological phenotypes. CMV serostatus was the only immune exposure information available for the cohort.

Library prep was done by the immunoSEQ multiplex PCR assay. A mixture of 60 forward primers for TCR Vbeta segments and 13 reverse primers for TCR Jbeta segments was used in the multiplex PCR. The CDR3 region of rearranged TCR beta genes was amplified from genomic DNA by a multiplex PCR assay. The amplified TCR beta libraries were sequenced on the Illumina HiSeq System as 87-base-pair reads. The original methods were these. Across the 700 or so repertoires, a later analysis counted tens of millions of unique TCR beta chains, approximately 10 million of which were shared by at least two donors. Raw reads were error-corrected and collapsed into unique sequences by a nearest-neighbor algorithm in which closely related sequences were merged to remove PCR and sequencing errors. To assign V, D and J gene segments, CDR3 sequences were aligned to IMGT reference sequences. For a sequence to be retained, at least a six-nucleotide match to both a V gene segment and a J gene segment was required. Rearrangements were classified as productive when the CDR3 lacked stop codons and remained in frame with V and J, and all other rearrangements were classified as non-productive. Following IMGT convention, CDR3 was defined as the stretch from the second conserved V-encoded cysteine to the conserved J-encoded phenylalanine. The earlier analysis of some 580 of the donors excluded any sequence lacking an unambiguous match to a single V gene segment. An earlier analysis of some 610 of the donors called V segments functional above 56.7% productive rearrangements and segregating when the between-donor standard deviation exceeded 5%. To diagnose cytomegalovirus status from the catalog of TCR beta chain sequences, a statistical classification framework was built. A later analysis assigned V and J genes by comparing TCR nucleotide sequences with IMGT/GENE-DB human TR gene sequences. Using the TCRdist pipeline, a later analysis assigned CDR3 sequences along with most-parsimonious VDJ recombination scenarios. In a later analysis, each TCR beta chain was defined by its CDR3 amino acid sequence together with its V-gene family, and reads lacking a unique V-gene family were excluded. In a later analysis, 550 to 650 highly shared, low-generation-probability nucleotide sequences were removed to address suspected cross-contamination and a sequencing artifact. For each public chain, a later analysis derived a clonal expansion index from normalized ranks of inferred template counts within each repertoire. Generation probabilities in a later analysis came from a VDJ recombination model fitted to out-of-frame rearrangements, and those results were checked against IGoR. In a later analysis, hypergeometric tests were used to score TCR-TCR, TCR-HLA and TCR-CMV co-occurrence, with a repertoire-size bias correction applied to TCR pairs. False discovery rates were estimated in a later analysis by permuting HLA or CMV assignments 20 times. In a later analysis, co-occurring TCRs were grouped using DBSCAN, and TCRdist sequence similarity was added for clustering within HLA-allele-positive subsets. Repertoires with fewer than 30,000 or more than 120,000 public chains were left out of co-occurrence clustering, as were four to six repertoires with anomalous nucleotide sharing. The clones in this table, taken by TCRdb from immuneACCESS, are in-frame only. Not every clone is retained; where verified, under half of the shortfall comes from an unresolved V gene, and the cause of the rest is unknown. D and trimming were read from the DNA, whereas the V and J calls and clone size are those reported in that table. This sample is represented by roughly 100,000 clones; 75% to 90% of them were singletons. The top ten clonotypes cover approximately 7.2% of the sample.

On this clone: Its binding antigen is unknown. No much larger clonotype is one base removed from it; base qualities were not supplied.

V ends up 6 bases short and J 0 bases short, with an unmatched junction base count of 0. Sequences MNHNS (CDR1) and SASEGT (CDR2) are obtained from the germline V gene. There are 14 amino acids in the CDR3, from cysteine to phenylalanine inclusive. Only CDR3 DNA remains: 42 bases, in frame from the first base. The sequence was obtained from a man younger than 40 in good health and CMV-seropositive. Recombination linked TRBV6-1 to TRBJ1-1; 11 nucleotides in the junction match TRBD1. Sequencing input: PBMCs. The CDR3 reads as follows: CASRGQGVNTEAFF. The DNA sequence is as follows: TGTGCCAGCAGGGGACAGGGGGTGAACACTGAAGCTTTCTTT.